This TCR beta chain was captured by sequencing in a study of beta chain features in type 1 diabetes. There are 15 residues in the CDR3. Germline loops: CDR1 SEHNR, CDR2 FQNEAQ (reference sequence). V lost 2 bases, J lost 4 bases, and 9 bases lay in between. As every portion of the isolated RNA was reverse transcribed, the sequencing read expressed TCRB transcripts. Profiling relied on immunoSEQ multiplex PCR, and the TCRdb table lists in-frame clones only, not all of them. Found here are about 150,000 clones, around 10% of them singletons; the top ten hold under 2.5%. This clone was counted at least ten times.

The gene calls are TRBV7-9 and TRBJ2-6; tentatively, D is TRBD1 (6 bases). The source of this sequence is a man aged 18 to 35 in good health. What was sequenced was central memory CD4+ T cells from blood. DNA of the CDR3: TGTGCCAGCAGCTTAACAGGGCCCGGGGCCAACGTCCTGACTTTC. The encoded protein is CASSLTGPGANVLTF.